This T cell receptor (beta chain) was identified in a study of early T cells in non-severe SARS-CoV-2 infection. Overall study context: Sequenced material consisted of bulk RNA (from unsorted whole blood), and chains were unpaired. Study-level results: VDJdb-based annotation leaned toward anti-spike CD8 responses and missed private and CD4 specificities.

Tagging with unique molecular identifiers was applied to individual cDNA molecules. TCRdb independently ran MiXCR on the 5' RACE reads; one entry per CDR3 protein. The sample yields some 16,000 distinct CDR3 sequences, about 5% seen once. On this clonotype itself: What it recognizes is unknown.

The CDR3 loop spans 16 amino acids. Per the germline V gene, CDR1 is SGHRS and CDR2 is YFSETQ. Unmatched junction bases numbered 7, after V lost 0 bases and J lost 3 bases. The specimen sequenced was whole blood. The sequence came from an adult who was a healthcare worker with PCR-confirmed SARS-CoV-2 infection or an uninfected control (not recorded which). V and J are TRBV5-1 and TRBJ2-3; 7 bases line up with TRBD1. CDR3 region: CASSLVTGQKTDTQYF. Here the CDR3 DNA reads TGCGCCAGCAGCTTGGTAACGGGACAGAAGACAGATACGCAGTATTTT.